A selection of T cell receptor beta chains follows, all from one sample in a study of blood T cell repertoires in COVID-19. TCRdb keeps only in-frame clones here, not all; method: immunoSEQ multiplex PCR. The sample lists around 62,000 clones; roughly 92% were seen once. The specimen sequenced was peripheral blood. Receptor source: a man in his 70s with active COVID-19. Both conserved end residues are trimmed from each CDR3. Size is stated for part of the rows, as once, few or many counts, or as a class when the clone is expanded.

j_call,clone_size,v_call,cdr3_aa
TRBJ2-6,NA,TRBV5-4,ASSLGGSGANVLT
TRBJ1-1,NA,TRBV5-1,ASSLAGQGNTEAF
TRBJ2-1,NA,TRBV5-4,ASSLPRTSNSYNEQF
TRBJ1-2,NA,TRBV2,ASQSRQLNYGYT
TRBJ2-5,NA,TRBV4-2,ASSQEATSGVRETQY
TRBJ1-4,NA,TRBV2,ASRREPLNEKLF
TRBJ2-2,NA,TRBV5-1,ASSLFTDTGELF
TRBJ1-4,NA,TRBV7-8,ASSLADRSNEKLF
TRBJ1-4,NA,TRBV2,ASSYTRANEKLF
TRBJ2-1,NA,TRBV5-1,ASSLATGGNEQF
TRBJ2-5,NA,TRBV2,ASSTGWREQETQY
TRBJ2-3,NA,TRBV4-3,ASSQEITIGSTLLASTDTQY
TRBJ1-6,NA,TRBV18,ASSPARGMGNSPLH
TRBJ1-1,NA,TRBV3-1/TRBV3-2,ASRHRKNTEAF
TRBJ2-7,NA,TRBV5-5,ASSFGQGSYEQY
TRBJ1-3,NA,TRBV28,ASSGPSSGNTIY
TRBJ1-6,NA,TRBV18,ASSQTGDPYNSPLH
TRBJ2-3,NA,TRBV29-1,SPRVRGGVGTDTQY
TRBJ1-2,NA,TRBV6-6,ASSYNIGYT
TRBJ1-5,NA,TRBV2,ASSESYRGLQPQH
TRBJ2-2,NA,TRBV29-1,SVVPWNTGELF
TRBJ2-2,NA,TRBV11-2,ASSFSLAGAGELF
TRBJ2-5,NA,TRBV6-5,ASSLQGPPLGTQY
TRBJ2-7,NA,TRBV4-3,ASSQATSGGPGEQY
TRBJ1-1,NA,TRBV14,ASSEVRGNTEAF
TRBJ1-1,NA,TRBV5-1,ASSFDRGTEAF
TRBJ1-4,NA,TRBV11-2,ASSLAGLTGVATNEKLF
TRBJ2-1,NA,TRBV6-6,ASISGTAVYNEQF
TRBJ2-7,NA,TRBV6-5,ASSADRFSNEQY
TRBJ2-6,NA,TRBV3-1/TRBV3-2,ASWGGSGANVLT
TRBJ2-1,NA,TRBV11-3,ASSRGSLGGSYNEQF
TRBJ2-1,NA,TRBV19,ASSPSSPGLADNEQF
TRBJ2-2,NA,TRBV7-9,ASTGTGDGGELF
TRBJ2-2,NA,TRBV19,ASSIGGVGTGELF
TRBJ1-1,NA,TRBV7-9,ASSSPHRVEAF
TRBJ1-3,NA,TRBV25-1,ASAQTTVSGNTIY
TRBJ1-1,NA,TRBV28,ANRGQGDTEAF
TRBJ2-1,NA,TRBV1,TSSQDRNSGGSNEQF
TRBJ2-7,NA,TRBV7-3,ASSLIGGGAYEQY
TRBJ2-3,NA,TRBV7-2,ASSSSGGSNTQY
TRBJ2-1,NA,TRBV7-3,ASSLMGTNNEQF
TRBJ2-5,NA,TRBV20-1,SASNRDSWIPHRY
TRBJ2-5,NA,TRBV6-1,ASSDAPWETQY
TRBJ2-3,NA,TRBV7-3,ASSWTGGPSTDTQY
TRBJ1-2,once,TRBV7-2,ASSPRGGAHYGYT
TRBJ1-6,NA,TRBV6-5,ASGSSWQGNSPLH
TRBJ2-2,NA,TRBV21-1,ASSTKTGFNTGELF
TRBJ2-1,few,TRBV3-1/TRBV3-2,ASSPPGTGLSTQF
TRBJ1-1,NA,TRBV9,ASSATGQGVTEAF
TRBJ2-2,NA,TRBV19,ASTRVYAGELF
TRBJ2-3,NA,TRBV19,ASSMRGGLTDTQY
TRBJ2-3,NA,TRBV7-8,ASSLAKLAASTDTQY
TRBJ2-1,NA,TRBV14,ASSLRGRNNEQF
TRBJ2-7,NA,TRBV7-9,ASSPAVFGQGSPEQY